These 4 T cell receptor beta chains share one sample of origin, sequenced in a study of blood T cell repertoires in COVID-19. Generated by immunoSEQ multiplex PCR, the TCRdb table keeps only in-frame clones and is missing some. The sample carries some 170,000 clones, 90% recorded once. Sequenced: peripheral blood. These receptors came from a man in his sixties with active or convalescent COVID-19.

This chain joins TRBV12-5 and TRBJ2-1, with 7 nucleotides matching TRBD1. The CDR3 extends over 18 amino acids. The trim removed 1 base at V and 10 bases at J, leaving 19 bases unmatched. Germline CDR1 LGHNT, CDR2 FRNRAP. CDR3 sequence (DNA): TGTGCTAGTGGTTTGGGACAGGGTTGGGGTTCGTACACGGGGGAGCAGTTCTTC. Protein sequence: CASGLGQGWGSYTGEQFF.

The CDR3, as DNA: TGCGCCAGCAGCTTGGAGGTGGGTAGCGGCTCCTACGAGCAGTACTTC. Its protein product is CASSLEVGSGSYEQYF. V gene TRBV5-1 combines with J gene TRBJ2-7; tentatively, D is TRBD2 (6 bases). Trimming took 0 bases from V and 0 from J, leaving 13 bases between them. CDR1 SGHRS and CDR2 YFSETQ come from the germline V gene. This CDR3 is built from 16 residues.

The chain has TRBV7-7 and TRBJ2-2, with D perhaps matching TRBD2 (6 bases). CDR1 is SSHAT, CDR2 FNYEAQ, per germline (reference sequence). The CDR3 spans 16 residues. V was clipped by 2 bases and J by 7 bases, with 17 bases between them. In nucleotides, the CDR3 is TGTGCCAGCAGCTTAAATTCAGGACCCGGGGGCGGGGAGCTGTTTTTT. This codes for CASSLNSGPGGGELFF.

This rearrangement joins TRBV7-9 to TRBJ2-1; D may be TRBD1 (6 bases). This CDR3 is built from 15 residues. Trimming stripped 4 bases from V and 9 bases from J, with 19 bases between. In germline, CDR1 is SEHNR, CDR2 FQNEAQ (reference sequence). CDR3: CASSSLSGVYGEQFF. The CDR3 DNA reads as TGTGCCAGCAGCTCCCTTTCAGGGGTTTACGGTGAGCAGTTCTTC.